The rows below give T cell receptor beta chains drawn from one sample of a study of T-cell reconstitution after alpha-beta-depleted transplantation in children. MiXCR was run by TCRdb on the PCR reads, yielding one entry per CDR3 protein. The table shows a few hundred thousand distinct CDR3 sequences, with roughly 10% occurring only once. Sequencing used PBMCs from the stem cell graft donor, obtained from the stem cell graft. These TCRs come from a human donor who donated a stem cell graft to a child with acute myeloid leukemia. The CDR3 runs from the conserved cysteine through the conserved F or W. The D gene is left open where the match is weak. Part of the rows lack a size; the others show once, few, many or a class for expanded clones.

v_gene,abundance,j_gene,d_gene,CDR3aa,CDR3nt
TRBV7-9,few,TRBJ2-5,TRBD1,CASSAYRGRGETQYF,TGTGCCAGCAGCGCTTACAGGGGGCGAGGGGAGACCCAGTACTTC
TRBV6-2/TRBV6-3,few,TRBJ2-7,TRBD2,CASSYPGLAGRNEQYF,TGTGCCAGCAGTTACCCGGGACTAGCGGGACGGAACGAGCAGTACTTC
TRBV20-1,NA,TRBJ2-1,TRBD2,CSARGGRATNEQFF,TGCAGTGCTAGGGGCGGGAGGGCCACCAATGAGCAGTTCTTC
TRBV6-5,NA,TRBJ1-2,TRBD1,CASRYIYLGQDGYTF,TGTGCCAGCAGATACATATACCTGGGACAGGATGGCTACACCTTC
TRBV7-8,few,TRBJ2-3,TRBD2,CASSLEGTSGYNPSTDTQYF,TGTGCCAGCAGCTTAGAAGGGACTAGCGGTTACAATCCTAGCACAGATACGCAGTATTTT
TRBV7-2,NA,TRBJ2-5,NA,CASSRRFQETQYF,TGTGCCAGCAGCCGCAGGTTTCAGGAGACCCAGTACTTC
TRBV3-1,many,TRBJ2-1,TRBD1,CATQGQGRWDEQFF,TGTGCCACCCAGGGACAGGGGCGCTGGGATGAGCAGTTCTTC
TRBV30,few,TRBJ2-7,NA,CAWSVGLVLEQYF,TGTGCCTGGAGTGTAGGGCTAGTACTCGAGCAGTACTTC
TRBV6-1,few,TRBJ1-1,NA,CASSPRTLRSNTEAFF,TGTGCCAGCAGCCCCCGGACACTAAGGTCGAACACTGAAGCTTTCTTT
TRBV7-2,many,TRBJ1-3,NA,CASSSDSGNTIYF,TGTGCCAGCAGCTCGGACTCGGGAAACACCATATATTTT
TRBV20-1,NA,TRBJ1-2,TRBD1,CSASGRGDNYGYTF,TGCAGTGCTAGTGGCAGGGGGGACAACTATGGCTACACCTTC
TRBV4-1,NA,TRBJ2-5,NA,CASSQEGGWGETQYF,TGCGCCAGCAGCCAAGAGGGCGGCTGGGGAGAGACCCAGTACTTC
TRBV6-5,NA,TRBJ2-7,NA,CASSYGLSSYEQYF,TGTGCCAGCAGTTACGGTCTCAGCTCCTACGAGCAGTACTTC